This paragraph reports one T cell receptor (beta chain). RNA, at roughly 0.5 to 1 ug, was reverse transcribed with random hexamers. By means of immunoSEQ multiplex PCR, TCR beta CDR3 spanning 54 Vbeta and 13 Jbeta underwent amplification. TCRdb re-analysed the immunoSEQ multiplex PCR reads in MiXCR, keeping a single row per CDR3 protein. This sample yields 150,000 to 250,000 distinct CDR3 sequences, of which over 90% are seen a single time; 0.093% belongs to the top ten. This record comes from a study of CD8 T cells in Susac syndrome. The receptor's source is a human donor with multiple sclerosis. Sequencing was done on a sample of CD4+ T cells from PBMCs.

CDR3 sequence (DNA): TGTGCCAGCTCACCCGTAGGGGGTACTGCCCTCTGGCCCCAGCATTTT. It is translated as CASSPVGGTALWPQHF. The gene calls are TRBV18 and TRBJ1-5; D possibly corresponds to TRBD1 (6 bases). In germline, CDR1 is KGHSH, CDR2 LQKENI. CDR3 length: 16 amino acids. Deletions cut 3 bases from V and 9 bases from J, with 21 bases between. The full variable domain, with the rest looked up from reference TRBV18 and TRBJ1-5, is NAGVMQNPRHLVRRRGQEARLRCSPMKGHSHVYWYRQLPEEGLKFMVYLQKENIIDESGMPKERFSAEFPKEGPSILRIQQVVRGDSAAYFCASSPVGGTALWPQHFGDGTRLSIL.